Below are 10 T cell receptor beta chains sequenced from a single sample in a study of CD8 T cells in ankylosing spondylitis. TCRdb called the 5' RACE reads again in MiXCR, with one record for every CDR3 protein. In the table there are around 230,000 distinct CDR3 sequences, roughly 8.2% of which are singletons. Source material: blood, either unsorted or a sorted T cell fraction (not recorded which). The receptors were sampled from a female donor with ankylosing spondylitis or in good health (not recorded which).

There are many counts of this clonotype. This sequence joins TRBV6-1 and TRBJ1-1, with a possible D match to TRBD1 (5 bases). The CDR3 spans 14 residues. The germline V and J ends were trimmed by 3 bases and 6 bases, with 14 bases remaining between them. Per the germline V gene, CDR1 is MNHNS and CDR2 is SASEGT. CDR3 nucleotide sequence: TGTGCCAGCAGTGACACGGGACCGCGGGCTGAAGCTTTCTTT. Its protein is CASSDTGPRAEAFF.

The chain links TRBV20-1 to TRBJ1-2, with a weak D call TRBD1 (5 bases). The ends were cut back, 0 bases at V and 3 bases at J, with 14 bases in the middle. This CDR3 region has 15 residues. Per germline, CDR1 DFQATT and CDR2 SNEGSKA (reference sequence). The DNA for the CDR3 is TGCAGTGCTAGAGATCGGGGCAGTAACTACTATGGCTACACCTTC. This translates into CSARDRGSNYYGYTF.

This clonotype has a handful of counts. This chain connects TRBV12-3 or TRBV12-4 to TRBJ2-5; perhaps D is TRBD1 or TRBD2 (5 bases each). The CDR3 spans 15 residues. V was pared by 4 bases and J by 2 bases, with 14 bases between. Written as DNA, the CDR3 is TGTGCCAGCAGTTCCTCCGGGACCCCTCAAGAGACCCAGTACTTC. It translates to CASSSSGTPQETQYF.

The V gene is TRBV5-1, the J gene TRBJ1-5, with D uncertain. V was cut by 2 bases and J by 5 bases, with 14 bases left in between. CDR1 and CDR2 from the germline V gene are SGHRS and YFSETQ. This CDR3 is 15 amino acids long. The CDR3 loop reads CASSLGLSPHQPQHF. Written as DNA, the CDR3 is TGCGCCAGCAGCTTAGGCCTGTCCCCTCATCAGCCCCAGCATTTT.

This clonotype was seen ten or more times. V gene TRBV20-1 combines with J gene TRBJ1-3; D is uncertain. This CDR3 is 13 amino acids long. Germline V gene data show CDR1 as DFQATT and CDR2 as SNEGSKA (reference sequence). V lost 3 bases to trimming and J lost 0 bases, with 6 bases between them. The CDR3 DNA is TGCAGTGCTAGTTCCCGCTCTGGAAACACCATATATTTT. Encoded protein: CSASSRSGNTIYF.

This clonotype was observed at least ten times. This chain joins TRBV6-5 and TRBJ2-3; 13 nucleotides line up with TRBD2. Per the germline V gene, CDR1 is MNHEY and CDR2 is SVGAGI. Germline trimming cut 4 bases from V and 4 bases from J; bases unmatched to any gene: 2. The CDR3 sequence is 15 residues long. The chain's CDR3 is CASSLLAGGPDTQYF. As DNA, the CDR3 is TGTGCCAGCAGTTTACTAGCGGGAGGGCCAGATACGCAGTATTTT.

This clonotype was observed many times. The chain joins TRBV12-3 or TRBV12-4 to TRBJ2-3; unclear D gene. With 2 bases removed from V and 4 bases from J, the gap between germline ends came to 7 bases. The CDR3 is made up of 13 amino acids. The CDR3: CASSLLSPDTQYF. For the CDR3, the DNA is TGTGCCAGCAGTTTACTCTCACCAGATACGCAGTATTTT.

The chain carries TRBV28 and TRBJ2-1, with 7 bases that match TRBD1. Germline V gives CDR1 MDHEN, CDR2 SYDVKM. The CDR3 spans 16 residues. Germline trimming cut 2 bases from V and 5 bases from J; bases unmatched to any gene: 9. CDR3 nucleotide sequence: TGTGCCAGCAGTTTACTGACCAGGGGGTCTGACAATGAGCAGTTCTTC. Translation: CASSLLTRGSDNEQFF.

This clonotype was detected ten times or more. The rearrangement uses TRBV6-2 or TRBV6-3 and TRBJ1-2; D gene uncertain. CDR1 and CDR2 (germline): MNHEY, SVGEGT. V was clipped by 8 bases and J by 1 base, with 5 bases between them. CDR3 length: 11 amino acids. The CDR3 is CASGDNYGYTF. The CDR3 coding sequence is TGTGCCAGCGGAGATAACTATGGCTACACCTTC.

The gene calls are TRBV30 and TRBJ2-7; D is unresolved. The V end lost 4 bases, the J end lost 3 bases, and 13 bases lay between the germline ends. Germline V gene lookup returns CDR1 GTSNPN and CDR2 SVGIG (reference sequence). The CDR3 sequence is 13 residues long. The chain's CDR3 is CAWTQGSGYEQYF. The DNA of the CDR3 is TGTGCCTGGACCCAAGGTTCCGGCTACGAGCAGTACTTC.